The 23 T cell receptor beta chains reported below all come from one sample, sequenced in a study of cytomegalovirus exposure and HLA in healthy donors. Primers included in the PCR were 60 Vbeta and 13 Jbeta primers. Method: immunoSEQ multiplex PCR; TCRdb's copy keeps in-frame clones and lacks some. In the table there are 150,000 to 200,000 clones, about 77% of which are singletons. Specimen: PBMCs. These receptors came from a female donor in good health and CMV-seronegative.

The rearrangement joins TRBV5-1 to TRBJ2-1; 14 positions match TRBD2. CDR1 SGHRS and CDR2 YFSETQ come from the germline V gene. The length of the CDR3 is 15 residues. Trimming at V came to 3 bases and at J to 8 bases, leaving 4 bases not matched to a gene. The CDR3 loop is CASSSGTSGSDEQFF. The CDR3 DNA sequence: TGCGCCAGCAGCTCGGGGACTAGCGGGAGCGATGAGCAGTTCTTC.

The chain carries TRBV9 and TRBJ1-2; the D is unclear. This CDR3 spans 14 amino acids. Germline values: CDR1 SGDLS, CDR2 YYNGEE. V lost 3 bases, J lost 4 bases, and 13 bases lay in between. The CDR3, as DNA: TGTGCCAGCAGCGGTCTTACTTTATCCTATGGCTACACCTTC. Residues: CASSGLTLSYGYTF.

CDR3 protein: CASSVAHSGGSQETQYF. CDR3 DNA sequence: TGTGCCAGCAGCGTAGCTCATAGCGGGGGCAGCCAAGAGACCCAGTACTTC. This sequence joins TRBV9 and TRBJ2-5; the match to TRBD2 covers 9 bases. Per germline, CDR1 SGDLS and CDR2 YYNGEE. The CDR3 loop spans 17 amino acids. V lost 0 bases and J lost 1; bases outside the gene matches: 7.

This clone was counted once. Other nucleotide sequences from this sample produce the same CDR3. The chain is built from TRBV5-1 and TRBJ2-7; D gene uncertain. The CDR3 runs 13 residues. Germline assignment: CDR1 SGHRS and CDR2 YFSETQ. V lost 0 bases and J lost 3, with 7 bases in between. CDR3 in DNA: TGCGCCAGCAGCTTGGATAGGAGCTACGAGCAGTACTTC. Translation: CASSLDRSYEQYF.

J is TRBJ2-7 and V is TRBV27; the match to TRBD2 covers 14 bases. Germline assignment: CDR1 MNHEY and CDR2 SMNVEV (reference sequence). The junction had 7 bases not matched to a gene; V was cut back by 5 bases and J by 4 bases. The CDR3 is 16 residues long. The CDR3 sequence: CASSPSRLAGGYEQYF. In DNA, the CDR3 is TGTGCCAGCAGTCCCTCCAGACTAGCGGGAGGGTACGAGCAGTACTTC.

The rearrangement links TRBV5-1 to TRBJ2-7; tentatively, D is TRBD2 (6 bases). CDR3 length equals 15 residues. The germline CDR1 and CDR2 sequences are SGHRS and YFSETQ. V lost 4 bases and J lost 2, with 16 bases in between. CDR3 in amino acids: CASSIGGSGTYEQYF. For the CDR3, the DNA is TGCGCCAGCAGCATCGGGGGTAGCGGAACCTACGAGCAGTACTTC.

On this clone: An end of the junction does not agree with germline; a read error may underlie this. Here the CDR3 reads CASRLGALSYEQYF. The CDR3 DNA sequence: TGCGCCAGCAGGTTGGGGGCGCTAAGCTACGAGCAGTACTTC. The chain combines TRBV5-1 with TRBJ2-7; possible D gene TRBD1, 6 bases. The CDR3 sequence is 14 residues long. The germline gives CDR1 SGHRS, CDR2 YFSETQ.

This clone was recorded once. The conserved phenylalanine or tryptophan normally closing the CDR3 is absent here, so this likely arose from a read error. The CDR3: CATLQGPMNTEAFS. The CDR3 DNA follows: TGCGCCACCCTACAGGGCCCGATGAACACTGAAGCTTTCTCT. V and J are TRBV10-1 and TRBJ1-1, with a tentative D call TRBD1 (6 bases). The germline CDR1 and CDR2 sequences are WNHNN and SYGVQD (reference sequence). CDR3 length: 14 residues. Trimming pared 10 bases from V and 0 bases from J, leaving 15 bases between.

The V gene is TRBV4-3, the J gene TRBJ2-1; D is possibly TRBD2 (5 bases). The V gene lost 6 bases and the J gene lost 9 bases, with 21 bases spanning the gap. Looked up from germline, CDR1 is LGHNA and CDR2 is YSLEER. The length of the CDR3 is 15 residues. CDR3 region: CASSYGVISGSEQFF. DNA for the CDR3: TGCGCCAGCAGTTACGGGGTGATAAGTGGAAGTGAGCAGTTCTTC.

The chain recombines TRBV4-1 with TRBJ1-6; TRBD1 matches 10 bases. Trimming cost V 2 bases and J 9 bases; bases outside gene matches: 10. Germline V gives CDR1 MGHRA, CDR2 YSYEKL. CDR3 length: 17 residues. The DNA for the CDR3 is TGCGCCAGCAGCCAACTCAGTCCCGGGACAGGGGTTTCACCCCTCCACTTT. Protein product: CASSQLSPGTGVSPLHF.

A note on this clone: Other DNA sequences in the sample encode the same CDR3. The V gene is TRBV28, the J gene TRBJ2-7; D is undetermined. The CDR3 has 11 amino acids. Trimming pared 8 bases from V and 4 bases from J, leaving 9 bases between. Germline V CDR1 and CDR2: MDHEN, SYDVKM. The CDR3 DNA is TGTGCCAGCGGGCTTGGGTACGAGCAGTACTTC. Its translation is CASGLGYEQYF.

CDR3 amino acids: CASSRDRGPRGNEQFF. CDR3 bases: TGTGCCAGCAGCCGGGACAGGGGGCCTCGAGGCAATGAGCAGTTCTTC. This chain joins TRBV2 and TRBJ2-1; 12 bases match TRBD1. Germline loops: CDR1 SNHLY, CDR2 FYNNEI. Trimming at V came to 6 bases and at J to 6 bases, leaving 9 bases not matched to a gene. The CDR3 has 16 amino acids.

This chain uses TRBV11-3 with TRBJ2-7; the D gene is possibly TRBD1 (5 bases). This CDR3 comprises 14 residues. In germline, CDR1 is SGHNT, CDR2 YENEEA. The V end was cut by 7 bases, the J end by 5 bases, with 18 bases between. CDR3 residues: CASTPSAGSHEQYF. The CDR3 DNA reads TGTGCCAGCACCCCAAGTGCAGGGTCCCACGAGCAGTACTTC.

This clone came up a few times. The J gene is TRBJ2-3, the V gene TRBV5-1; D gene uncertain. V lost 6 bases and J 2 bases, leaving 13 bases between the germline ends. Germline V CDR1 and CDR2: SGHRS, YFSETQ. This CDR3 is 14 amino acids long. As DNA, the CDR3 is TGCGCCAGCACCCCCACGACACCCACAGATACGCAGTATTTT. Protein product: CASTPTTPTDTQYF.

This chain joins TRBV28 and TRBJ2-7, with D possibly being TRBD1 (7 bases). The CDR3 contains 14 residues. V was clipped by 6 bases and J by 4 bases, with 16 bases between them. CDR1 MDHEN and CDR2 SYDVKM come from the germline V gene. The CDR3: CASRSAGQRYEQYF. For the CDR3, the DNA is TGTGCCAGCAGGTCGGCGGGACAGAGATACGAGCAGTACTTC.

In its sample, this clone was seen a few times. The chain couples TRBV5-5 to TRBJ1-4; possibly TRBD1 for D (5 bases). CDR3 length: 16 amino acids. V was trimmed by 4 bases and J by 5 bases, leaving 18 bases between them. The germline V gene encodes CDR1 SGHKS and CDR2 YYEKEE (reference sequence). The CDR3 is CASSPHGAGPNEKLFF. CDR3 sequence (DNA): TGTGCCAGCAGCCCCCACGGCGCAGGGCCAAATGAAAAACTGTTTTTT.

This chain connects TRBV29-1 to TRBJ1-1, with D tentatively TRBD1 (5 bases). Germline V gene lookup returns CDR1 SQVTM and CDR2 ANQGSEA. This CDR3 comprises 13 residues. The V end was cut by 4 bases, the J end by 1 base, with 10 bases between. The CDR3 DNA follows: TGCAGCGTTGTTCGGGGGTCGAACACTGAAGCTTTCTTT. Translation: CSVVRGSNTEAFF.

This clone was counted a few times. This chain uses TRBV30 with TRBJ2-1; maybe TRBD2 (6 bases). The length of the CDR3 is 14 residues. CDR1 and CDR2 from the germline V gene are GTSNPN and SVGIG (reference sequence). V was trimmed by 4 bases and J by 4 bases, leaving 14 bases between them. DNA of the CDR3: TGTGCCTGGAACCTGCGGGGAGTTTACAATGAGCAGTTCTTC. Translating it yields CAWNLRGVYNEQFF.

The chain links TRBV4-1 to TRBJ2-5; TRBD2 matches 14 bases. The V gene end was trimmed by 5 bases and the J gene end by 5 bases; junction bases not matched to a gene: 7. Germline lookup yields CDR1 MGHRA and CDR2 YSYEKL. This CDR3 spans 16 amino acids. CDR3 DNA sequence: TGCGCCAGCAGCGTACGACTAGCGGGGGGGCTCGAGACCCAGTACTTC. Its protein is CASSVRLAGGLETQYF.

CDR3 DNA sequence: TGTGCCAGCAAAATAGGGACAGGGATCAACGAGCAGTACTTC. Residues: CASKIGTGINEQYF. The rearrangement links TRBV27 to TRBJ2-7, with 9 nucleotides matching TRBD1. The CDR3 covers 14 residues. CDR1 MNHEY and CDR2 SMNVEV come from the germline V gene (reference sequence). Trimming at V came to 7 bases and at J to 5 bases, leaving 9 bases not matched to a gene.

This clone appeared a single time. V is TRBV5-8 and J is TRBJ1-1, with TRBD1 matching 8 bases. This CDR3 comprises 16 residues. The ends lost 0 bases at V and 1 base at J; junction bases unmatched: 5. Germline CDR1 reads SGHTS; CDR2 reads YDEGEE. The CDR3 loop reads CASSLEWTGRNTEAFF. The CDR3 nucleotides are TGTGCCAGCAGCTTGGAGTGGACAGGGAGGAACACTGAAGCTTTCTTT.

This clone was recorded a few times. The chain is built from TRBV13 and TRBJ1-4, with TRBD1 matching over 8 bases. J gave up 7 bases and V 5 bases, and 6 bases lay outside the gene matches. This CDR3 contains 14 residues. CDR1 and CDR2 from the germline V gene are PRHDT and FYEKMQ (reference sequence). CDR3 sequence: CASSRRQGFEKLFF. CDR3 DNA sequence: TGTGCCAGCAGCAGGAGACAGGGGTTTGAAAAACTGTTTTTT.

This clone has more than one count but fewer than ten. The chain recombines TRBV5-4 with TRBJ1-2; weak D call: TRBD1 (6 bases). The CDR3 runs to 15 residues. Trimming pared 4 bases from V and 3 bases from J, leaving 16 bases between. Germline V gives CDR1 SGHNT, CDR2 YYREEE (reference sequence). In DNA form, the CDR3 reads TGTGCCAGCAGCCAAGGGGGGGGCACGGACTATGGCTACACCTTC. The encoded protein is CASSQGGGTDYGYTF.